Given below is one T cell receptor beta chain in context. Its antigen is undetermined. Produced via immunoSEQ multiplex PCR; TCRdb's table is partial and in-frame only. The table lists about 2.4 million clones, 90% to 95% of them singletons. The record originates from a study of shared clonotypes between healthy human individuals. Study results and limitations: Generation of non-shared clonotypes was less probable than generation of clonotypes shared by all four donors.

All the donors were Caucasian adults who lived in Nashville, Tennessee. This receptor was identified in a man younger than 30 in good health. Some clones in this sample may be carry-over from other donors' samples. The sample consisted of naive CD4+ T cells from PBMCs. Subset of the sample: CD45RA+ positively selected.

CDR3 sequence: CASSRQGLRDYGYTF. The CDR3 DNA reads as TGTGCCAGCAGTCGTCAGGGCCTTAGGGACTATGGCTACACCTTC. The chain has TRBV27 and TRBJ1-2; D is perhaps TRBD1 (5 bases). This CDR3 has 15 residues. Germline-derived CDR1 and CDR2 are MNHEY and SMNVEV (reference sequence). V lost 5 bases and J lost 3, with 16 bases in between.